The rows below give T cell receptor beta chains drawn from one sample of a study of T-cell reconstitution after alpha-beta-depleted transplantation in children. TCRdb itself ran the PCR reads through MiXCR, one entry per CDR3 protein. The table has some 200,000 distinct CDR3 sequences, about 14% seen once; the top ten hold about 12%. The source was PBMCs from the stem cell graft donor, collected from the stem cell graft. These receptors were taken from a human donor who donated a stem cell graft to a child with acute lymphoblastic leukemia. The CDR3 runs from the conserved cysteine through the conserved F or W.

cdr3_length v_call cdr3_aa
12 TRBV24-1 CATSDNGEAQYF
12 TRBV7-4 CASSFVGTEQYF
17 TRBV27 CASSSPLGVRANYGYTF
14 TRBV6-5 CASSYSGSNSPLHF
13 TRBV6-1 CASRTGAAGELFF
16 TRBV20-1 CSARDPRDRRNYGYTF
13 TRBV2 CASSWSSTDTQYF
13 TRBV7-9 CASSPDLRETQYF
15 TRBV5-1 CASSLGDAGRGEQFF
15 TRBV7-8 CASSLGDRGSEKLFF
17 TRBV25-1 CASSSTGERSGANVLTF
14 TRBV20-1 CSAKMDTTPDTQYF
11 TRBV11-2 CASKTGSAQYF
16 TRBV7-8 CASSFSLAAETDTQYF
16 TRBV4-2 CASSQEREGPKRTQYF
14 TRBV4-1 CASSLGEFTGELFF
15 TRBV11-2 CASSGGPYSNQPQHF
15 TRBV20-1 CSASASIGIHNEQFF
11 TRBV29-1 CSVEDRKSYTF
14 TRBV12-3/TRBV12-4 CASSLQGRNTEAFF
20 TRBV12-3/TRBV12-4 CASSSPYPRTSGSRGSEQFF
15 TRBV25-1 CASSDLAGLNNEQFF
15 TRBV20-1 CSAPNPGEKQETQYF
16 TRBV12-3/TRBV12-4 CASSIGGISSYNEQFF
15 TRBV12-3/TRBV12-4 CASRPRTSGRNEQFF
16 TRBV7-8 CASSLRSGAYNEKLFF
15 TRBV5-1 CASSLGTSGYYEQYF
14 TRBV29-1 CSVIRTSGTNEQFF
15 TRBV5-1 CASSLASGMNTEAFF
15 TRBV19 CASSIDELGANVLTF
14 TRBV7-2 CASSLAGAGETQYF
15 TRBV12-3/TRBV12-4 CASSPGGRLGGELFF
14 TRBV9 CASSVGRGSYEQYF
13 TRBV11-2 CASSLAGSYEQYF
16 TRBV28 CASSLGGSGRAGEQYF
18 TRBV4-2 CASSRGQGGVRVYNEQFF
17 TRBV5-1 CASSFSRTVSGANVLTF
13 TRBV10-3 CAISSTDNYGYTF
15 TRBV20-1 CSARSGRGPSYGYTF
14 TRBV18 CASSPPGRNSPLHF
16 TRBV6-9 CASSYPPAGDSGELFF
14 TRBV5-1 CASSSGHAYNEQFF
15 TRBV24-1 CATSDVRDPTNEQFF
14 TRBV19 CASKDRVMNTEAFF